A selection of T cell receptor beta chains follows, all from one sample in a study of blood T cell repertoires in COVID-19. Using immunoSEQ multiplex PCR, the repertoire was profiled, and TCRdb retains in-frame clones only, with some absent. The sample shows about 400,000 clones, 89% of them seen only once. What was sequenced was peripheral blood. Source of these receptors: a man aged 35 to 55 with acute or convalescent COVID-19. Both conserved end residues are part of each CDR3. D genes are given only for firm matches. Not all rows give a size; the values are once, few, many and, for expanded clones, a class.

TRBD1	-	TRBV27	TRBJ2-3	CATKTGGATDTQYF	TGTGCCACCAAAACAGGGGGCGCCACAGATACGCAGTATTTT
-	-	TRBV6-5	TRBJ1-2	CASPELGRSHGYTF	TGTGCCAGTCCCGAATTGGGCAGGTCTCATGGCTACACCTTC
-	few	TRBV7-8	TRBJ1-5	CASSLALGGDQPQHF	TGTGCCAGCAGCTTAGCGCTTGGGGGGGATCAGCCCCAGCATTTT
TRBD1	-	TRBV28	TRBJ1-2	CASRPPGQGVPEGGYTF	TGTGCCAGCAGACCGCCGGGACAGGGGGTGCCCGAAGGAGGCTACACCTTC
TRBD1	-	TRBV6-5	TRBJ1-1	CASRRLTGGRTEAFF	TGTGCCAGCAGAAGATTGACAGGGGGAAGAACTGAAGCTTTCTTT
-	-	TRBV9	TRBJ2-3	CASSAIFSVNWADTQYF	TGTGCCAGCAGCGCGATCTTTAGCGTTAATTGGGCAGATACGCAGTATTTT
TRBD2	-	TRBV10-3	TRBJ2-3	CAISDPSGGLTDTQYF	TGTGCCATCAGTGATCCTAGCGGGGGGCTCACAGATACGCAGTATTTT
TRBD1	-	TRBV19	TRBJ2-1	CASSRDSYNEQFF	TGTGCCAGTAGCCGGGACAGTTACAATGAGCAGTTCTTC
TRBD2	-	TRBV11-2	TRBJ2-4	CASSSLAGALAKNIQYF	TGTGCCAGCAGCTCATTAGCGGGAGCTCTAGCCAAAAACATTCAGTACTTC
TRBD1	-	TRBV19	TRBJ1-1	CASSDRGGGRDTEAFF	TGTGCCAGTAGCGACAGGGGCGGGGGACGCGACACTGAAGCTTTCTTT
-	-	TRBV5-6	TRBJ1-4	CASSLGQGNEKLFF	TGTGCCAGCAGCTTGGGCCAGGGGAATGAAAAACTGTTTTTT
-	-	TRBV28	TRBJ2-2	CASRQSGSAGELFF	TGTGCCAGCAGGCAATCAGGGTCGGCCGGGGAGCTGTTTTTT
-	-	TRBV29-1	TRBJ2-1	CSVRLADPSYNEQFF	TGCAGCGTTCGATTAGCGGACCCCTCCTACAATGAGCAGTTCTTC
TRBD1	-	TRBV2	TRBJ1-2	CASSGGQVYGYTF	TGTGCCAGCAGTGGTGGACAGGTTTATGGCTACACCTTC
-	-	TRBV27	TRBJ1-2	CASSFGRANYGYTF	TGTGCCAGCAGTTTTGGCAGGGCGAACTATGGCTACACCTTC
TRBD2	-	TRBV5-4	TRBJ2-5	CASSLTSVETQYF	TGTGCCAGCAGCTTGACTAGCGTGGAGACCCAGTACTTC
-	-	TRBV2	TRBJ2-2	CASSEGTPNTGELFF	TGTGCCAGCAGTGAGGGGACACCGAACACCGGGGAGCTGTTTTTT
TRBD1	-	TRBV15	TRBJ2-3	CATSSPSRGHGADTQYF	TGTGCCACCAGCAGTCCTTCTAGGGGGCATGGGGCAGATACGCAGTATTTT
-	-	TRBV2	TRBJ2-7	CASRETRGQGTYEQYF	TGTGCCAGCAGAGAGACCCGTGGGCAGGGCACCTACGAGCAGTACTTC
-	-	TRBV18	TRBJ1-6	CASSPQVGDSPLHF	TGTGCCAGCTCACCCCAGGTGGGCGATTCACCCCTCCACTTT
-	few	TRBV28	TRBJ1-2	CASSPPVPPRGYTF	TGTGCCAGCAGTCCCCCTGTCCCCCCTAGGGGCTACACCTTC
TRBD1	-	TRBV3-1/TRBV3-2	TRBJ2-2	CASAPGDRGVGELFF	TGTGCCAGCGCTCCCGGGGACAGGGGTGTCGGGGAGCTGTTTTTT
TRBD2	-	TRBV4-1	TRBJ2-3	CASSHGLAGADTQYF	TGCGCCAGCAGCCATGGGCTAGCGGGAGCGGATACGCAGTATTTT
-	few	TRBV3-1/TRBV3-2	TRBJ1-2	CASSFQNYGYTF	TGTGCCAGCAGCTTTCAAAACTATGGCTACACCTTC
-	-	TRBV5-5	TRBJ1-5	CASSVQGRSNQPQHF	TGTGCCAGCAGCGTACAGGGACGGAGTAATCAGCCCCAGCATTTT
TRBD1	-	TRBV25-1	TRBJ1-1	CASSDAPGGQRDEAFF	TGTGCCAGCAGTGACGCCCCAGGGGGGCAACGAGATGAAGCTTTCTTT
TRBD1	-	TRBV19	TRBJ2-5	CASTPRGQPMETQYF	TGTGCCAGTACCCCTAGGGGGCAGCCCATGGAGACCCAGTACTTC
-	-	TRBV5-6	TRBJ1-1	CASSSGYTEAFF	TGTGCCAGCAGCTCGGGGTATACTGAAGCTTTCTTT
-	few	TRBV27	TRBJ1-6	CASSPTNYSPLHF	TGTGCCAGCAGCCCTACTAACTATTCACCCCTCCACTTT
-	-	TRBV27	TRBJ2-3	CASSLYNRGTDTQYF	TGTGCCAGCAGTTTATATAACAGGGGCACAGATACGCAGTATTTT
TRBD2	-	TRBV9	TRBJ2-1	CASSAGTRSNEQFF	TGTGCCAGCAGCGCCGGGACTAGAAGCAATGAGCAGTTCTTC
TRBD1	few	TRBV5-1	TRBJ1-2	CASSPGGSNYGYTF	TGCGCCAGCAGCCCAGGGGGCTCTAACTATGGCTACACCTTC
TRBD1	-	TRBV28	TRBJ1-5	CASSANTGGINQPQHF	TGTGCCAGCAGTGCCAACACAGGGGGCATCAATCAGCCCCAGCATTTT
TRBD2	-	TRBV7-2	TRBJ2-3	CASSLTSGASGADTQYF	TGTGCCAGCAGCTTGACTAGCGGGGCTTCGGGGGCAGATACGCAGTATTTT
TRBD1	-	TRBV5-1	TRBJ2-7	CASSPRQGSYEQYF	TGCGCCAGCAGCCCCCGACAGGGATCCTACGAGCAGTACTTC
-	-	TRBV18	TRBJ1-1	CASSRRFEIEAFF	TGTGCCAGCTCACGTAGATTTGAAATCGAAGCTTTCTTT
-	-	TRBV4-1	TRBJ1-1	CASSQDSGPPEAFF	TGCGCCAGCAGCCAAGATAGCGGTCCACCCGAGGCTTTCTTT
TRBD1	-	TRBV3-1/TRBV3-2	TRBJ1-5	CASSRDRESQPQHF	TGTGCCAGCAGCCGCGACAGGGAGAGTCAGCCCCAGCATTTT
TRBD1	-	TRBV28	TRBJ1-1	CASSTNQGVGSTEAFF	TGTGCCAGCAGTACTAATCAGGGGGTAGGTAGCACTGAAGCTTTCTTT
-	-	TRBV30	TRBJ1-5	CAFSTGTGNQPQHF	TGTGCCTTCTCAACAGGGACCGGCAATCAGCCCCAGCATTTT
TRBD2	-	TRBV4-2	TRBJ2-3	CASSPVGGTSGFTQYF	TGTGCCAGCAGCCCAGTGGGTGGGACTAGCGGATTTACGCAGTATTTT
-	-	TRBV2	TRBJ1-2	CASTTGRVGGYTF	TGTGCCAGCACCACCGGCCGGGTTGGCGGCTACACCTTC
-	-	TRBV5-4	TRBJ1-4	CASSVTGNNEKLFF	TGTGCCAGCAGCGTGACGGGGAATAATGAAAAACTGTTTTTT
TRBD1	-	TRBV11-3	TRBJ2-7	CASSCPIPTGNYEQYF	TGTGCCAGCAGCTGCCCAATCCCGACAGGGAATTACGAGCAGTACTTC
TRBD1	-	TRBV7-2	TRBJ1-2	CASSLTGIANYGYTF	TGTGCCAGCAGTTTGACAGGGATCGCTAACTATGGCTACACCTTC
TRBD2	-	TRBV6-5	TRBJ2-3	CASISGGGTDTQYF	TGTGCCAGCATTAGCGGGGGTGGCACAGATACGCAGTATTTT
-	-	TRBV6-6	TRBJ1-3	CASSYNAAAGNTIYF	TGTGCCAGCAGTTACAACGCGGCGGCTGGAAACACCATATATTTT